This is a list of T cell receptor beta chains from one sample in a study of cytomegalovirus exposure and HLA in healthy donors. The assay was immunoSEQ multiplex PCR, and TCRdb's table has in-frame clones only and misses some. This sample has more than 45,000 clones, with about 71% found just once. Sequenced: PBMCs. The receptor set was obtained from a woman in her sixties in good health and CMV-seropositive. Both conserved end residues are part of each CDR3. The D gene is left open where the match is weak. Not all rows give a size; the values are once, few, many and, for expanded clones, a class.

TGCGCCAGCAGCCAAAAGCGGGGCAGTGCTGAAAAACTGTTTTTT	CASSQKRGSAEKLFF	TRBV4-3	TRBJ1-4	-	-
TGTGCCAGCAGCTTTTACCGGGGGGGAGGGAGCACTGAAGCTTTCTTT	CASSFYRGGGSTEAFF	TRBV5-5	TRBJ1-1	-	-
TGTGCCAGCTCACCGTCACAACAGGACTATGGCTACACCTTC	CASSPSQQDYGYTF	TRBV18	TRBJ1-2	few	-
TGTGCCAGCAGCGTAGATCCGGGAGTGACCGGGGAGCTGTTTTTT	CASSVDPGVTGELFF	TRBV9	TRBJ2-2	-	-
TGCGCCAGCAGCCAAGATTACCCAGGGGTCTCCTCTGAAGCTTTCTTT	CASSQDYPGVSSEAFF	TRBV4-3	TRBJ1-1	-	-
TGTGCCAGCAGCGTCTATAGCGGGGGGGCGAACAATGAGCAGTTCTTC	CASSVYSGGANNEQFF	TRBV11-2	TRBJ2-1	-	TRBD2
TGTGCCAGCAGTTTACAGGGAGGTAGCGAAAAACTGTTTTTT	CASSLQGGSEKLFF	TRBV7-9	TRBJ1-4	-	-
TGTGCCAGCAGTGTTAGCCAGGGGGTCAAGACCCAGTACTTC	CASSVSQGVKTQYF	TRBV25-1	TRBJ2-5	-	TRBD1
TGCGCCAGCAGCCCCGCCGGGTCTCAGCCCCAGCATTTT	CASSPAGSQPQHF	TRBV4-1	TRBJ1-5	few	-
TGTGCCAGCAGTTACTCAAGGGGAAAACGGACTGAAGCTTTCTTT	CASSYSRGKRTEAFF	TRBV6-5	TRBJ1-1	-	-
TGTGCCAGCAGCTTAGACTGGCGGGGAGACAAAGAGCAGTTCTTC	CASSLDWRGDKEQFF	TRBV7-2	TRBJ2-1	-	-